This T cell receptor beta chain appears in the sequencing data of a study of T cell repertoires in cytomegalovirus infection. V lost 1 base and J 7 bases, leaving 13 bases between the germline ends. The CDR3 runs to 14 residues. Germline CDR1 and CDR2: SGHVT and SQSDAQ. TCRdb re-derived calls from the reads in MiXCR, one entry per CDR3 protein. The sample yields roughly 170,000 distinct CDR3 sequences, roughly a fifth seen once. Comment on this clonotype: Its specificity is not known.

The origin of this receptor is a human donor in good health (CMV status not recorded). Some clones in this sample may be carry-over from other donors' samples. Sample: CD8+ T cells from cultured PBMCs, taken from culture after CMV antigen stimulation. This chain links TRBV7-4 with TRBJ1-2, with D perhaps TRBD1 (6 bases). The chain's CDR3 is CASSLGQGSFGYTF. In DNA, the CDR3 is TGTGCCAGCAGCTTAGGGCAGGGGAGTTTTGGCTACACCTTC.